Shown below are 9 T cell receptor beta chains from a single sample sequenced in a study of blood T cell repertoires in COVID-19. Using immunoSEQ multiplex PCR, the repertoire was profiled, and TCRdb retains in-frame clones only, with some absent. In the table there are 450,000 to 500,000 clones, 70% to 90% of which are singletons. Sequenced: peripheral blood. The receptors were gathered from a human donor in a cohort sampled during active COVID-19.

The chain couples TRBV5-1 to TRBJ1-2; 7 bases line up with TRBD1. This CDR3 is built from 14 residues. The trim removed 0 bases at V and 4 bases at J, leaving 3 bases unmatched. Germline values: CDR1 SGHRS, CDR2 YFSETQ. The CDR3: CASSLDYRGYGYTF. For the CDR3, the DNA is TGCGCCAGCAGCTTGGACTACAGGGGCTATGGCTACACCTTC.

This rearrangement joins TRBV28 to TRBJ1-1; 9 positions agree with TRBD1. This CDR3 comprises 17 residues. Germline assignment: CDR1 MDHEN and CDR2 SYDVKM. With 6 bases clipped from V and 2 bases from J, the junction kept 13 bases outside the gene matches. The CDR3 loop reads CASRTPGTGGPNTEAFF. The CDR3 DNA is TGTGCCAGCAGGACCCCTGGCACAGGGGGCCCTAACACTGAAGCTTTCTTT.

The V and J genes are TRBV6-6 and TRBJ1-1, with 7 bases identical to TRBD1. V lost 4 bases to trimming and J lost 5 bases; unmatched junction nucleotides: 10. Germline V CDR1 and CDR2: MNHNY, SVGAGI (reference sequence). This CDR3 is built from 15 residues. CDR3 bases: TGTGCCAGCAGTTCAGGGGGAGGAGGAGAAACTGAAGCTTTCTTT. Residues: CASSSGGGGETEAFF.

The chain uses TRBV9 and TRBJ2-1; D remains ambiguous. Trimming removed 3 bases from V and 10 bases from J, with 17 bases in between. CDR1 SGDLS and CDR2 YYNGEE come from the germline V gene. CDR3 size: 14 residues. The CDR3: CASSDRLGGQEQFF. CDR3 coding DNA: TGTGCCAGCAGCGATCGATTGGGTGGGCAGGAGCAGTTCTTC.

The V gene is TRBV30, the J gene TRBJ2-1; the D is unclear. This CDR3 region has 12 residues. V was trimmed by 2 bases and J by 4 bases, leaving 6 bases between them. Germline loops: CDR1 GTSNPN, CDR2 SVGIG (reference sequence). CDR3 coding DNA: TGTGCCTGGAGTAAGCTGTACAATGAGCAGTTCTTC. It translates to CAWSKLYNEQFF. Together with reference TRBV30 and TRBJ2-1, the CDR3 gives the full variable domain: SQTIHQWPATLVQPVGSPLSLECTVEGTSNPNLYWYRQAAGRGLQLLFYSVGIGQISSEVPQNLSASRPQDRQFILSSKKLLLSDSGFYLCAWSKLYNEQFFGPGTRLTVL.

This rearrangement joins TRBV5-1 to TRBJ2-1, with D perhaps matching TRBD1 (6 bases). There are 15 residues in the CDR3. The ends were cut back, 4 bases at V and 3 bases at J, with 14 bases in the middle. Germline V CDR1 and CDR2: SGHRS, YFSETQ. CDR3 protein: CASSLQRTDYNEQFF. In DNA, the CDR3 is TGCGCCAGCAGCCTCCAGCGGACAGACTACAATGAGCAGTTCTTC.

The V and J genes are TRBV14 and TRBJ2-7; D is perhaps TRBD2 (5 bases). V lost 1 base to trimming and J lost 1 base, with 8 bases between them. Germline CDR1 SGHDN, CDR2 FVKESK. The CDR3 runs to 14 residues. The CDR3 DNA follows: TGTGCCAGCAGCCAAGGCTCGGGGTCCTACGAGCAGTACTTC. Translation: CASSQGSGSYEQYF. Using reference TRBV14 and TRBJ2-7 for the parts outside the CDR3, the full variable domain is EAGVTQFPSHSVIEKGQTVTLRCDPISGHDNLYWYRRVMGKEIKFLLHFVKESKQDESGMPNNRFLAERTGGTYSTLKVQPAELEDSGVYFCASSQGSGSYEQYFGPGTRLTVT.

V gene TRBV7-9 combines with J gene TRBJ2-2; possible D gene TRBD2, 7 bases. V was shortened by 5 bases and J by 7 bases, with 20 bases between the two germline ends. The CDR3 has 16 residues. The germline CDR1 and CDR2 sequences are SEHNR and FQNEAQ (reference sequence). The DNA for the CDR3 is TGTGCCAGCAGCCCTCCGGCGGGGGCACGCGGCGGGGAGCTGTTTTTT. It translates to CASSPPAGARGGELFF.

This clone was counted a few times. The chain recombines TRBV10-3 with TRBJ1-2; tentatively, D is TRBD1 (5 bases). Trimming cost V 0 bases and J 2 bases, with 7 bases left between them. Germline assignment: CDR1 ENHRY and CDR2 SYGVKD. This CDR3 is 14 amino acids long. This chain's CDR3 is CAISESNRNYGYTF. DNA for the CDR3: TGTGCCATCAGTGAGTCTAACAGGAACTATGGCTACACCTTC.